Sequencing of this T cell receptor (beta chain) was carried out in a study of control samples from healthy donors and cancer patients. This clone was observed a handful of times. This CDR3 has 15 residues. The junction had 6 bases not matched to a gene; V was cut back by 5 bases and J by 3 bases. Germline V gene sequence: CDR1 LGHNA, CDR2 YNFKEQ. Measured with immunoSEQ multiplex PCR; TCRdb has only the in-frame clones, and not every one. This table has some 80,000 clones, around 94% appearing once. The sequencing input was blood. This clonotype originated in a woman aged 60-75 years in good health. The chain links TRBV4-2 to TRBJ2-3; 9 nucleotides match TRBD1. The CDR3 nucleotides are TGTGCCAGCAGCACCTCCGGGACAGGGACAGATACGCAGTATTTT. Translating gives CASSTSGTGTDTQYF.